A selection of T cell receptor beta chains follows, all from one sample in a study of beta chain features in type 1 diabetes. Sequencing used immunoSEQ multiplex PCR; TCRdb keeps in-frame clones, though not all of them. The sample yields over 300,000 clones, around 9.3% seen once. The specimen was central memory CD4+ T cells from blood. These receptors were taken from a man between 25 and 39 years old with type 1 diabetes. The CDR3 runs from the conserved cysteine through the conserved F or W. A D gene is named only where the DNA matches it firmly. A row's size may be missing; if present it is once, few, many or a size class.

d_call	j_call	clone_size	v_call	cdr3_nt	cdr3_aa
-	TRBJ2-2	few	TRBV5-1	TGCGCCAGCAGCTTACTAGTCTCGAACACCGGGGAGCTGTTTTTT	CASSLLVSNTGELFF
TRBD2	TRBJ2-7	few	TRBV11-2	TGTGCCAGCAGCTCGAGAACTAGCGGGGGGGCGTCCTACGAGCAGTACTTC	CASSSRTSGGASYEQYF
-	TRBJ1-5	-	TRBV9	TGTGCCAGCAGCGTAGGGGGCTCAGGCAATCAGCCCCAGCATTTT	CASSVGGSGNQPQHF
TRBD1	TRBJ2-5	-	TRBV18	TGTGCCAGCTCACCACCGCTACAGGGGGCTGAGACCCAGTACTTC	CASSPPLQGAETQYF
TRBD1	TRBJ1-5	few	TRBV6-5	TGTGCCAGCAGTCCCCGACAGGGAAATCAGCCCCAGCATTTT	CASSPRQGNQPQHF
TRBD2	TRBJ2-7	many	TRBV28	TGTGCCAGCAGTCGGACTAGCGGCTACGAGCAGTACTTC	CASSRTSGYEQYF
-	TRBJ2-3	many	TRBV2	TGTGCCAGCAGTGAACCCCGAGATACGCAGTATTTT	CASSEPRDTQYF
TRBD2	TRBJ2-1	-	TRBV9	TGTGCCAGCAGCGTAGCCCCTAGCGGGGGGGGTGAGCAGTTCTTC	CASSVAPSGGGEQFF
-	TRBJ2-2	-	TRBV10-2	TGCGCCAGCAGTGAGCGACAGGTGGTGGCCGGGGAGCTGTTTTTT	CASSERQVVAGELFF
-	TRBJ1-5	-	TRBV6-5	TGTGCGAGCGGAAACAGGCGTAATCAGCCCCAGCATTTT	CASGNRRNQPQHF
-	TRBJ2-7	few	TRBV5-1	TGCGCCAGCAGCTTCCCGGGCTCCTACGAGCAGTACTTC	CASSFPGSYEQYF
-	TRBJ2-1	few	TRBV6-1	TGTGCCAGCAGCCTCCAGACATACAATGAGCAGTTCTTC	CASSLQTYNEQFF
-	TRBJ2-5	-	TRBV29-1	TGCAGCGTTCTCGGGGCCAAACCGGACCAAGAGACCCAGTACTTC	CSVLGAKPDQETQYF
-	TRBJ2-3	few	TRBV15	TGTGCCACCAGCAGAGATGGAGGATCGCGAGATACGCAGTATTTT	CATSRDGGSRDTQYF
TRBD1	TRBJ1-2	-	TRBV2	TGTGCCAGCAGCAGTGGGACAGGCGATCCTACTAGCTATGGCTACACCTTC	CASSSGTGDPTSYGYTF
-	TRBJ2-7	-	TRBV9	TGTGCCAGCAGCGTAGGACAGGTTCTCACGTACGAGCAGTACTTC	CASSVGQVLTYEQYF
-	TRBJ2-2	few	TRBV6-5	TGTGCCAGCAGTCGCGACAGTTTGGGGGAGCTGTTTTTT	CASSRDSLGELFF
-	TRBJ1-6	-	TRBV6-5	TGTGCCAGCAGTACCGGACGGGTGGGGATTTCACCCCTCCACTTT	CASSTGRVGISPLHF
TRBD1	TRBJ1-6	few	TRBV11-2	TGTGCCAGCAGGTTGACAGGGATCAGTTCACCCCTCCACTTT	CASRLTGISSPLHF
-	TRBJ1-5	few	TRBV28	TGTGCCAGCAGTTTAAAGGCCTCGCCCCAGCATTTT	CASSLKASPQHF
-	TRBJ1-1	few	TRBV5-1	TGCGCCAGCAGCTTGGGCACCGTACTCATGAACACTGAAGCTTTCTTT	CASSLGTVLMNTEAFF
-	TRBJ1-6	-	TRBV21-1	TGTGCCAGCAGCAGCGGCAGGGGGGGTTATAGATCACCCCTCCACTTT	CASSSGRGGYRSPLHF
-	TRBJ1-5	-	TRBV7-2	TGTGCCAGCAGCCGCTGGTCCGGGAAGAATCAGCCCCAGCATTTT	CASSRWSGKNQPQHF
TRBD1	TRBJ2-3	-	TRBV11-3	TGTGCCAGCAGGGGACAGGATCGGGATACGCAGTATTTT	CASRGQDRDTQYF
-	TRBJ1-3	few	TRBV18	TGTGCCAGCTCGCCAGTTAGCTCTGGAAACACCATATATTTT	CASSPVSSGNTIYF
-	TRBJ2-7	-	TRBV21-1	TGTGCCAGCAGCAAAGCGCTCGGAGGGTCTGATTCCTACGAGCAGTACTTC	CASSKALGGSDSYEQYF
TRBD1	TRBJ1-5	few	TRBV5-5	TGTGCCAGCAGCTTGGAGGGGGCCAGGCAGCCCCAGCATTTT	CASSLEGARQPQHF
-	TRBJ2-3	-	TRBV18	TGTGCCAGCTCACCGGCCGGATCGTCGAGGGGGGCCCGAGATACGCAGTATTTT	CASSPAGSSRGARDTQYF
-	TRBJ2-7	-	TRBV30	TGTGCCTGGAGTCCAATGAACTACGAGCAGTACTTC	CAWSPMNYEQYF
TRBD1	TRBJ1-6	-	TRBV5-1	TGCGCCAGCAGCCTTACCGGGACAGGGGTGTCACCCCTCCACTTT	CASSLTGTGVSPLHF
-	TRBJ2-7	-	TRBV5-1	TGCGCCAGCAGCTCACCAACAAATTCCTACGAGCAGTACTTC	CASSSPTNSYEQYF
-	TRBJ2-1	few	TRBV7-9	TGTGCCAGCAGCCAGCAAGCCGGCGATGAGCAGTTCTTC	CASSQQAGDEQFF
-	TRBJ2-1	many	TRBV19	TGTGCCAGTACCAACCCACAGGGATCCTACAATGAGCAGTTCTTC	CASTNPQGSYNEQFF
-	TRBJ1-1	few	TRBV6-5	TGTGCCAGCATGAGAGTGATGAACACTGAAGCTTTCTTT	CASMRVMNTEAFF
-	TRBJ2-1	many	TRBV21-1	TGTGCCAGCAGCCCGGGACAGGGCTACAATGAGCAGTTCTTC	CASSPGQGYNEQFF
-	TRBJ1-2	few	TRBV9	TGTGCCAGCAGCCCAGGAGGGACGGCCTCCGGCTATGGCTACACCTTC	CASSPGGTASGYGYTF
-	TRBJ2-5	-	TRBV7-7	TGTGCTAGCAGCTTAGAGCCAAGAATAGAAGAGACCCAGTACTTC	CASSLEPRIEETQYF
TRBD1	TRBJ1-1	many	TRBV18	TGTGCCAGCTCACCATTGACAGGGGAGTATACTGAAGCTTTCTTT	CASSPLTGEYTEAFF
-	TRBJ2-5	few	TRBV19	TGTGCCACGGTCTCGACGGGGACCGCGACAGAGACCCAGTACTTC	CATVSTGTATETQYF
TRBD2	TRBJ2-7	few	TRBV12-5	TGTGCTAGTGGTTTGGCGGTTAGCGGGGGCCTTGTAGTAGAGCAGTACTTC	CASGLAVSGGLVVEQYF
TRBD1	TRBJ1-6	-	TRBV6-6	TGTGCCAGCAGTACCTCGACAGGGGGCGATCCCCTCCACTTT	CASSTSTGGDPLHF
-	TRBJ1-3	-	TRBV9	TGTGCCAGCAGCCCGACCCCGGCGGGCTCTGGAAACACCATATATTTT	CASSPTPAGSGNTIYF
-	TRBJ2-5	few	TRBV7-6	TGTGCCAGCAGTTCCACCGAGGGGGAAGAGACCCAGTACTTC	CASSSTEGEETQYF
-	TRBJ1-3	-	TRBV15	TGTGCCACCAGCAGAGAGTACACTTTCTCTGGAAACACCATATATTTT	CATSREYTFSGNTIYF
-	TRBJ2-3	-	TRBV7-9	TGTGCCAGCAACAGGGATGGAGATACGCAGTATTTT	CASNRDGDTQYF
-	TRBJ2-1	-	TRBV5-6	TGTGCCAGCAGCTTGGGACTTAGCTCCTACAATGAGCAGTTCTTC	CASSLGLSSYNEQFF
TRBD2	TRBJ2-1	-	TRBV2	TGTGCCAGCAGTGAGAGCGGGGGGCAGTTCTTC	CASSESGGQFF
TRBD2	TRBJ2-2	-	TRBV15	TGTGCCACCAGCAGAGAAAGGTCTAGCGGAAACACCGGGGAGCTGTTTTTT	CATSRERSSGNTGELFF
-	TRBJ1-1	few	TRBV29-1	TGCAGCGTTGAAGACCAGCTTGAAGCTTTCTTT	CSVEDQLEAFF
-	TRBJ2-5	-	TRBV11-2	TGTGCCAGCAGCTACCGGGACCAAGAGACCCAGTACTTC	CASSYRDQETQYF
-	TRBJ2-5	few	TRBV6-5	TGTGCCAGCAGTTACACGGTCCGGGAGCACCAAGAGACCCAGTACTTC	CASSYTVREHQETQYF
-	TRBJ1-1	few	TRBV14	TGTGCCAGCAGCCAACAGGGAGCGAACACTGAAGCTTTCTTT	CASSQQGANTEAFF
TRBD1	TRBJ2-2	few	TRBV29-1	TGCAGCGTCCGGGACAGGGGGCATGCCGGGGAGCTGTTTTTT	CSVRDRGHAGELFF
-	TRBJ2-5	few	TRBV6-5	TGTGCCAGCAGTCGCGGATTAGGAGAGACCCAGTACTTC	CASSRGLGETQYF
TRBD1	TRBJ1-1	-	TRBV10-3	TGTGCCATCAGTAGGACAGGGGAGCAGGAAGCTTTCTTT	CAISRTGEQEAFF
-	TRBJ1-1	-	TRBV6-6	TGTGCCAGCAGTTTCCAGGGCCGCACTGAAGCTTTCTTT	CASSFQGRTEAFF
-	TRBJ1-4	few	TRBV29-1	TGCAGCGTTAATCAGGGGACTAATGAAAAACTGTTTTTT	CSVNQGTNEKLFF
-	TRBJ2-7	-	TRBV4-1	TGCGCCAGCAGCCAAGATGCAGGGGGGGGCGCCGAGCAGTACTTC	CASSQDAGGGAEQYF
TRBD1	TRBJ1-1	-	TRBV11-2	TGTGCCAGCAGCCCCGCGCTAGGGGGCCCCACTGAAGCTTTCTTT	CASSPALGGPTEAFF